The text below deals with one TCR beta chain. At least ten counts were recorded for this clonotype. Its antigen is currently not known. No much larger clone exists at a distance of one base, and base qualities are not known. In the germline V gene, CDR1 corresponds to ENHRY and CDR2 to SYGVKD. The CDR3 goes from the cysteine to the phenylalanine over 11 residues. The entry retains the CDR3 DNA only, 33 bases that are in frame from base 1. Between the V and J ends, shortened by 6 bases and 6 bases respectively, the junction contains 8 bases. The study was a case-control design nested within a healthcare worker cohort in London, UK, with weekly nasopharyngeal swab PCR tests and blood sampling. Healthcare workers were enrolled in the week of the UK lockdown, from 23 to 31 March 2020, and were followed every week for up to about 16 weeks. The data belong to a study of early T cells in non-severe SARS-CoV-2 infection (dated by TCRdb to about 2021). For context, the study as a whole: Because TCR sequencing relied on bulk RNA taken from unsorted whole blood, pairing of alpha and beta chains was not possible.

Overall study results and their limits: VDJdb matching was skewed toward anti-spike CD8 responses, so virus-specific expansions were likely underestimated and private and CD4 specificities were missed.

Library prep was done by 5' RACE. The sequencing machine was a NextSeq 500. Unique molecular identifiers were attached to individual cDNA molecules in the TCR library protocol so that sequencing error and PCR bias could be corrected. TCR alpha and beta chains were both sequenced, and the abundances of alpha and beta sequences in each sample were closely correlated with each other. In the paper's pipeline: Decombinator V4 was used to annotate TCR sequences for V gene, J gene and CDR3. Expanded TCRs were defined as changing significantly between any two time points under a Poisson model with p below 0.0001. TCR abundances were normalised to the total number of TCRs sequenced per sample and expressed as counts per million. TRAV1-2 paired with TRAJ12, TRAJ20 or TRAJ33 defined MAIT TCRs, while TRAV10 paired with TRAJ18 defined iNKT TCRs. A search of VDJdb, accessed on 1 November 2021, was run for TCRs annotated to CMV, EBV and SARS-CoV-2, with TCRs annotated for multiple antigens excluded. TCRdb handled the public reads itself, with Q25 trimming in fastp and clone calling in MiXCR, and kept productive beta chains. Identical CDR3 proteins give one entry, which carries the most common genes and DNA. The V and J calls and clone size are TCRdb's, not the authors'. The sample contains some 46,000 distinct CDR3 sequences, under 7.5% of them found a single time. The ten top clones hold less than 25% of the sample.

The chain employs TRBV10-3 and TRBJ1-1; a tentative D call is TRBD1 (5 bases match). The sample consisted of whole blood, taken at baseline. This TCR was recovered from an adult who was a healthcare worker with PCR-confirmed SARS-CoV-2 infection or an uninfected control (not recorded which). The sequence in DNA is TGTGCCATCAGGAGGGGTTCTGAAGCTTTCTTT. The resulting protein is CAIRRGSEAFF.